Listed below are T cell receptor beta chains from one sample, sequenced in a study of radiation and T cells in renal cell carcinoma. Assay: immunoSEQ multiplex PCR; the TCRdb copy retains only in-frame clones and omits some. The sample consists of roughly 80,000 clones, 80% to 90% of them appearing once. The source was blood, collected from a patient whose treatment included radiotherapy and nephrectomy. The source is a woman aged 50 to 60 with renal cell carcinoma. The CDR3 runs from the conserved cysteine through the conserved F or W. A D gene is named only where the DNA matches it firmly. The listing skips clone size in some rows; elsewhere it reads once, few, many or a size class.

v_call,d_call,j_call,cdr3_length,clone_size,cdr3_aa,cdr3_nt
TRBV5-1,-,TRBJ2-1,12,-,CASTQGYNEQFF,TGCGCCAGCACCCAGGGCTACAATGAGCAGTTCTTC
TRBV5-1,-,TRBJ1-4,13,-,CASQGDGNEKLFF,TGCGCCAGCCAGGGAGATGGGAATGAAAAACTGTTTTTT
TRBV11-2,-,TRBJ2-1,15,-,CASSLAGGVNNEQFF,TGTGCCAGCAGCTTAGCAGGGGGGGTGAACAATGAGCAGTTCTTC
TRBV28,TRBD1,TRBJ1-6,15,-,CASSSGQGGNSPLHF,TGTGCCAGCAGTTCCGGACAGGGTGGCAATTCACCCCTCCACTTT
TRBV9,-,TRBJ2-1,18,-,CASSPQPWSGSSYNEQFF,TGTGCCAGCAGCCCTCAGCCATGGAGCGGAAGCTCCTACAATGAGCAGTTCTTC
TRBV7-2,-,TRBJ2-7,15,-,CASSQMGGSSYEQYF,TGTGCCAGCAGCCAGATGGGGGGCAGCTCCTACGAGCAGTACTTC
TRBV4-3,-,TRBJ2-2,15,-,CASSRELPNTGELFF,TGCGCCAGCAGCCGAGAACTTCCTAACACCGGGGAGCTGTTTTTT
TRBV5-1,TRBD1,TRBJ2-7,14,-,CASRPTGAAYEQYF,TGCGCCAGCAGGCCTACAGGGGCCGCCTACGAGCAGTACTTC
TRBV18,-,TRBJ1-5,16,few,CASSLTTVSGNQPQHF,TGTGCCAGCTCACTGACGACAGTTTCGGGCAATCAGCCCCAGCATTTT
TRBV7-8,-,TRBJ2-7,12,-,CASSSPGGEQYF,TGTGCCAGCAGCTCCCCTGGGGGCGAGCAGTACTTC
TRBV27,-,TRBJ2-7,15,-,CASGEGHPSSYEQYF,TGTGCCAGCGGGGAAGGACACCCGAGCTCCTACGAGCAGTACTTC
TRBV10-3,-,TRBJ1-2,20,-,CAISDLIMSGARASNYGYTF,TGTGCCATCAGTGATTTAATTATGTCTGGGGCCAGGGCTTCTAACTATGGCTACACCTTC
TRBV5-6,-,TRBJ1-5,16,-,CASSLAGPRVGQPQHF,TGTGCCAGCAGCTTGGCGGGACCCAGGGTTGGTCAGCCCCAGCATTTT
TRBV10-3,TRBD1,TRBJ2-1,15,-,CAISPNRDSYNEQFF,TGTGCCATCAGTCCAAACCGGGACAGTTACAATGAGCAGTTCTTC
TRBV7-2,TRBD2,TRBJ2-1,17,-,CASRRGERGKAYNEQFF,TGTGCCAGCAGACGAGGAGAGCGGGGTAAGGCCTACAATGAGCAGTTCTTC
TRBV5-1,-,TRBJ2-3,14,-,CASSLETGTDTQYF,TGCGCCAGCAGCTTGGAGACAGGCACAGATACGCAGTATTTT
TRBV5-8,TRBD1,TRBJ1-2,14,-,CASRNRGSNYGYTF,TGTGCCAGCAGGAACAGGGGTTCTAACTATGGCTACACCTTC
TRBV6-4,-,TRBJ2-6,14,-,CASSRESGANVLTF,TGTGCCAGCAGTAGGGAATCCGGGGCCAACGTCCTGACTTTC
TRBV28,-,TRBJ1-1,14,-,CASNNKRKNTEAFF,TGTGCCAGCAATAACAAGCGGAAAAACACTGAAGCTTTCTTT
TRBV28,-,TRBJ1-1,12,-,CASFEANTEAFF,TGTGCCAGCTTCGAGGCGAACACTGAAGCTTTCTTT
TRBV2,-,TRBJ2-3,14,-,CASSDGPVGDTQYF,TGTGCCAGCAGTGATGGGCCCGTGGGGGATACGCAGTATTTT
TRBV7-2,-,TRBJ1-1,16,once,CASSLGGAAYGTEAFF,TGTGCCAGCAGCTTAGGGGGGGCGGCCTATGGCACTGAAGCTTTCTTT
TRBV28,TRBD1,TRBJ1-1,15,-,CASSLPGTGGPEAFF,TGTGCCAGCAGTTTACCCGGGACAGGGGGACCTGAAGCTTTCTTT
TRBV6-4,TRBD2,TRBJ2-7,18,-,CASSDSGLAGGNSYEQYF,TGTGCCAGCAGTGACTCGGGACTAGCGGGAGGGAACTCCTACGAGCAGTACTTC
TRBV9,-,TRBJ1-2,14,-,CASSVDADNYGYTF,TGTGCCAGCAGCGTAGACGCCGACAACTATGGCTACACCTTC
TRBV5-4,-,TRBJ1-3,13,few,CASSSDRISTIYF,TGTGCCAGCAGCTCCGACAGGATCAGCACCATATATTTT
TRBV5-1,TRBD1,TRBJ2-5,16,-,CASSTGTGDGSETQYF,TGCGCCAGCAGCACCGGGACAGGGGATGGTTCTGAGACCCAGTACTTC
TRBV11-2,TRBD1,TRBJ2-5,17,-,CASSLLGQGPSVETQYF,TGTGCCAGCAGCTTATTGGGACAGGGGCCCTCGGTGGAGACCCAGTACTTC
TRBV28,-,TRBJ2-7,12,-,CASSTDSREQYF,TGTGCCAGCAGCACAGACTCTCGGGAGCAGTACTTC
TRBV14,TRBD2,TRBJ2-7,16,-,CASSPLTSGSVDEQYF,TGTGCCAGCAGCCCATTGACTAGCGGGAGCGTCGACGAGCAGTACTTC
TRBV6-6,-,TRBJ2-2,14,-,CASSNTGGPGELFF,TGTGCCAGCAGTAACACTGGGGGCCCAGGGGAGCTGTTTTTT
TRBV5-1,-,TRBJ2-2,16,-,CASSLETNPNTGELFF,TGCGCCAGCAGCTTGGAAACTAACCCGAACACCGGGGAGCTGTTTTTT
TRBV7-2,-,TRBJ1-4,18,-,CASSVTPGLRSINEKLFF,TGTGCCAGCAGCGTTACACCGGGACTCCGGTCAATTAATGAAAAACTGTTTTTT
TRBV4-2,TRBD2,TRBJ2-7,15,-,CASSELAGGPYEQYF,TGTGCCAGCAGCGAATTAGCGGGAGGGCCCTACGAGCAGTACTTC
TRBV4-3,-,TRBJ1-2,13,few,CASSQDFSYGYTF,TGCGCCAGCAGCCAAGATTTCTCTTATGGCTACACCTTC
TRBV7-8,-,TRBJ1-4,18,-,CASSVHWLFLATNEKLFF,TGTGCCAGCAGCGTACATTGGCTCTTCCTCGCAACTAATGAAAAACTGTTTTTT
TRBV29-1,-,TRBJ2-7,11,few,CSVAQEDEQYF,TGCAGCGTTGCTCAGGAAGACGAGCAGTACTTC
TRBV5-6,TRBD2,TRBJ2-3,17,-,CASSLGLAGHFGDTQYF,TGTGCCAGCAGCTTGGGTCTAGCGGGCCACTTCGGAGATACGCAGTATTTT
TRBV9,TRBD2,TRBJ2-3,20,once,CASSVGRVGLAGGVGDTQYF,TGTGCCAGCAGCGTAGGCAGGGTAGGCCTAGCGGGAGGGGTCGGAGATACGCAGTATTTT
TRBV5-1,-,TRBJ2-2,15,-,CASSLTTGTTGELFF,TGCGCCAGCAGCTTGACTACAGGGACCACCGGGGAGCTGTTTTTT
TRBV11-3,TRBD2,TRBJ2-1,16,-,CASSPSNSGSEDEQFF,TGTGCCAGCAGCCCCTCAAATAGCGGGAGTGAGGATGAGCAGTTCTTC
TRBV4-3,-,TRBJ1-3,14,-,CARKGPRAGNTIYF,TGCGCCCGCAAGGGCCCCAGGGCTGGAAACACCATATATTTT
TRBV19,TRBD1,TRBJ1-1,15,-,CASSISQGAGTEAFF,TGTGCCAGTAGTATCTCCCAGGGGGCCGGCACTGAAGCTTTCTTT
TRBV4-1,TRBD1,TRBJ1-1,14,-,CASSPDRANTEAFF,TGCGCCAGCAGCCCAGACAGGGCCAACACTGAAGCTTTCTTT
TRBV5-1,-,TRBJ2-2,17,once,CASSLGPTRPGTGELFF,TGCGCCAGCAGCTTGGGGCCAACTCGCCCGGGCACCGGGGAGCTGTTTTTT
TRBV5-4,-,TRBJ1-4,12,-,CASSLPNEKLFF,TGTGCCAGCAGCTTACCAAATGAAAAACTGTTTTTT